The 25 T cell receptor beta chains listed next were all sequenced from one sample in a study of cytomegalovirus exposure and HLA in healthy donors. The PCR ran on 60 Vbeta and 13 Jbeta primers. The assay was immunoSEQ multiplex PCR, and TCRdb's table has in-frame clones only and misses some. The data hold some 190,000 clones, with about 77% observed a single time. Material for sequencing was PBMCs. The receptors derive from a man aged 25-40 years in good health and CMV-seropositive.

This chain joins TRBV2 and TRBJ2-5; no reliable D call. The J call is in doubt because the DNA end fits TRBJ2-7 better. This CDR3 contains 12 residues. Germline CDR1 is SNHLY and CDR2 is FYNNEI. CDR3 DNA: TGTGCCAGCAGCTGGAGCGACTACGAGCAGTACTTC. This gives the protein CASSWSDYEQYF.

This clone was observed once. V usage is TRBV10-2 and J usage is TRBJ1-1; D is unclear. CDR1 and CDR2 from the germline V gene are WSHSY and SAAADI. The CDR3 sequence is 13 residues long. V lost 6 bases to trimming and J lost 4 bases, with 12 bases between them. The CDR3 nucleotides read TGCGCCAGCAGAGACCCGGGGAGCACTGAAGCTTTCTTT. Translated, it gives CASRDPGSTEAFF.

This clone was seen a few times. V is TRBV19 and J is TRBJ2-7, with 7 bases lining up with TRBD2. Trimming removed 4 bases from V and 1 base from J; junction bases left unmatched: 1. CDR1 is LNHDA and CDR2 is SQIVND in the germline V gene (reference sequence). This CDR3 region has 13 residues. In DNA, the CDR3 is TGTGCCAGTAGTACCGGGGGGTCCTACGAGCAGTACTTC. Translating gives CASSTGGSYEQYF.

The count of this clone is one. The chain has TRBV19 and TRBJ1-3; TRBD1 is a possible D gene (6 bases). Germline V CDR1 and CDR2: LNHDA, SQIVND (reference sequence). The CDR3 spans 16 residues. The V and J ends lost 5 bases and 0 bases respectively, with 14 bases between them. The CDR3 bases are TGTGCCAGTAGTCTCCGACAGGCATACTCTGGAAACACCATATATTTT. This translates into CASSLRQAYSGNTIYF.

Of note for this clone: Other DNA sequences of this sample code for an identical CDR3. The DNA of the CDR3 is TGTGCCAGCAGCCTTCCCAGCACAGATACGCAGTATTTT. As protein: CASSLPSTDTQYF. The J gene is TRBJ2-3, the V gene TRBV7-2; no clear D gene. In germline, CDR1 is SGHTA, CDR2 FQGNSA. V lost 5 bases to trimming and J lost 0 bases, with 6 bases between them. The CDR3 has 13 residues. The full variable domain, with the rest looked up from reference TRBV7-2 and TRBJ2-3, is GAGVSQSPSNKVTEKGKDVELRCDPISGHTALYWYRQSLGQGLEFLIYFQGNSAPDKSGLPSDRFSAERTGGSVSTLTIQRTQQEDSAVYLCASSLPSTDTQYFGPGTRLTVL.

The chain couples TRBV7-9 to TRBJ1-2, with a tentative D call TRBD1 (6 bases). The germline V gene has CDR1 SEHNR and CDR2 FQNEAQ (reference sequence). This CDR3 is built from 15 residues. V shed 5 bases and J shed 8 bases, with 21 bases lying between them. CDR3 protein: CASSIRRDTEGGYTF. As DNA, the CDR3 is TGTGCCAGCAGCATCCGCCGGGACACTGAGGGAGGCTACACCTTC.

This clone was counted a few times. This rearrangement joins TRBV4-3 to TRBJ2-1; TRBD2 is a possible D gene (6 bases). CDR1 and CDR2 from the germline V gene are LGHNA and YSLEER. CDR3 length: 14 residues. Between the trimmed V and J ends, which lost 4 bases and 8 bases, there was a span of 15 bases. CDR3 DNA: TGCGCCAGCAGCCCGCGGGCGTCGGGGGATGAGCAGTTCTTC. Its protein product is CASSPRASGDEQFF.

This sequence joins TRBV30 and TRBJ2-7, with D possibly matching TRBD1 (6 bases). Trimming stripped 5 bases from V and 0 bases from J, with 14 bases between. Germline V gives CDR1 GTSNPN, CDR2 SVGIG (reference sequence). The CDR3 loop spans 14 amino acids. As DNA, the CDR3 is TGTGCCTGGGGTCTAACAGGGTACTCCTACGAGCAGTACTTC. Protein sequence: CAWGLTGYSYEQYF.

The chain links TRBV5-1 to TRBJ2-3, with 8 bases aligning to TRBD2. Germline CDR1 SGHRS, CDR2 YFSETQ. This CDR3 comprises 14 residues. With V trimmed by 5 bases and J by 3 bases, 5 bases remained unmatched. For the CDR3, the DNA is TGCGCCAGCAGGGCGGGGGGAGGAACAGATACGCAGTATTTT. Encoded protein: CASRAGGGTDTQYF.

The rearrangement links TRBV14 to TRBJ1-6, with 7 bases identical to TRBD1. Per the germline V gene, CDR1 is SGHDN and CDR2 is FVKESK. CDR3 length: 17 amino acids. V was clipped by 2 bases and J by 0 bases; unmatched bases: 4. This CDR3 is CASSQQGGYSYNSPLHF. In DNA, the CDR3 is TGTGCCAGCAGCCAACAGGGGGGTTACTCCTATAATTCACCCCTCCACTTT.

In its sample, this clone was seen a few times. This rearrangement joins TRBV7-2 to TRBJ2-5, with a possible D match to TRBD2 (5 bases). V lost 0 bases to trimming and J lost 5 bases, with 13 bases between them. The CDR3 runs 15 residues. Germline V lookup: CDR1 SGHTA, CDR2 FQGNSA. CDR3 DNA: TGTGCCAGCAGCTTAGCGGGAGCCGCCTCGGAGACCCAGTACTTC. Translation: CASSLAGAASETQYF.

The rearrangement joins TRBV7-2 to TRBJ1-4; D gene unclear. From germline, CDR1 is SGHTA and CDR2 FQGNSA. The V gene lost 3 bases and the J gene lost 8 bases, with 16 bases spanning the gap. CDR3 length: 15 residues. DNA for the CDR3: TGTGCCAGCAGCTTCTCGGGTTTGTCGGGGGAAAAACTGTTTTTT. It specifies CASSFSGLSGEKLFF.

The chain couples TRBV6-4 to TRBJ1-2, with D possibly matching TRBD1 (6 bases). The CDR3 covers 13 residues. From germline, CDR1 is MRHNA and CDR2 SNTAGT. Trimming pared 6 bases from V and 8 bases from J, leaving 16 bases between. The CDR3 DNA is TGTGCCAGCAGAGTTAAACAGGGAGAGGGCTACACCTTC. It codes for CASRVKQGEGYTF.

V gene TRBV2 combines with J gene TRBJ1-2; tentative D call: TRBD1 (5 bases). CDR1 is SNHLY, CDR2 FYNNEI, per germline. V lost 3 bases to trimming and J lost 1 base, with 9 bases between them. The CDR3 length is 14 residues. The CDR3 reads CASSEGRDNYGYTF. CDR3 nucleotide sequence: TGTGCCAGCAGTGAGGGGCGGGATAACTATGGCTACACCTTC.

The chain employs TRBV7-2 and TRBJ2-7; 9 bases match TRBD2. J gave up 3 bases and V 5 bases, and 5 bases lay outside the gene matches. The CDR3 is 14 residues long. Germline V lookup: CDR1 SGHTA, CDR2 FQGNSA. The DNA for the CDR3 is TGTGCCAGCAGCGCACCTAGCGGGAACTACGAGCAGTACTTC. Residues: CASSAPSGNYEQYF.

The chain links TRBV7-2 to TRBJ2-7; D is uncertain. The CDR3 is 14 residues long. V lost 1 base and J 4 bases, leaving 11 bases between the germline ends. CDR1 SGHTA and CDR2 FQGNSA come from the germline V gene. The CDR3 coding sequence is TGTGCCAGCAGCTTAGAGCATCTGTGGTACGAGCAGTACTTC. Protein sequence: CASSLEHLWYEQYF. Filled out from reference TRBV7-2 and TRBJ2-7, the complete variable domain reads GAGVSQSPSNKVTEKGKDVELRCDPISGHTALYWYRQSLGQGLEFLIYFQGNSAPDKSGLPSDRFSAERTGGSVSTLTIQRTQQEDSAVYLCASSLEHLWYEQYFGPGTRLTVT.

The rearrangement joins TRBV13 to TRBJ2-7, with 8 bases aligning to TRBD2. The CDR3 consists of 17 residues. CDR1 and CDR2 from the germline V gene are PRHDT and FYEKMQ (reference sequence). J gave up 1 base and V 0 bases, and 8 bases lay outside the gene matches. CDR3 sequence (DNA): TGTGCCAGCAGCTTAGGCCGGTCGGGGGGGCCTTCCTACGAGCAGTACTTC. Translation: CASSLGRSGGPSYEQYF.

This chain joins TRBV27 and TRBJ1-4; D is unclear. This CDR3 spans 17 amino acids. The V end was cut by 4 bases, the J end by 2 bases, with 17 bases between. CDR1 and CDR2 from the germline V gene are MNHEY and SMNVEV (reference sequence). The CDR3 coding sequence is TGTGCCAGCAGTTCCGAAGGGAGGGCAGGCACTAATGAAAAACTGTTTTTT. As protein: CASSSEGRAGTNEKLFF. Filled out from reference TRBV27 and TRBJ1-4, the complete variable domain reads EAQVTQNPRYLITVTGKKLTVTCSQNMNHEYMSWYRQDPGLGLRQIYYSMNVEVTDKGDVPEGYKVSRKEKRNFPLILESPSPNQTSLYFCASSSEGRAGTNEKLFFGSGTQLSVL.

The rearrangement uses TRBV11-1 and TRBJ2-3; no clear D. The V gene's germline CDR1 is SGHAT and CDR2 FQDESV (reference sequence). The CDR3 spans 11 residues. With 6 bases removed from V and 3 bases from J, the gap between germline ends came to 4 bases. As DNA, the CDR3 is TGTGCCAGCAGTTATACAGATACGCAGTATTTT. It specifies CASSYTDTQYF.

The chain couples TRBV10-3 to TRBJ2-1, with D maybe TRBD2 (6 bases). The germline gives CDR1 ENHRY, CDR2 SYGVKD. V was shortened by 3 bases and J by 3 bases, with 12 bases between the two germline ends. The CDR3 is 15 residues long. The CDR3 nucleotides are TGTGCCATCAGTGACGCGGGACCCGTCTACAATGAGCAGTTCTTC. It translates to CAISDAGPVYNEQFF.

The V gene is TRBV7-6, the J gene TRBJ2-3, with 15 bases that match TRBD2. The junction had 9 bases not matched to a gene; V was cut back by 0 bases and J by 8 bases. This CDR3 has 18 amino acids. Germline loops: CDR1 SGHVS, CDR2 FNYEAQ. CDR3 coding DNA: TGTGCCAGCAGCTTAGCGGGGACTAGCGGGGGGCTGCCTAGTACGCAGTATTTT. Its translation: CASSLAGTSGGLPSTQYF.

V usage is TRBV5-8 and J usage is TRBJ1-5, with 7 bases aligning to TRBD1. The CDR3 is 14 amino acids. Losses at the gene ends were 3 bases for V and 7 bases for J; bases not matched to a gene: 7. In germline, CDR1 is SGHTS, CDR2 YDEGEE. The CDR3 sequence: CASSSQGLEQPQHF. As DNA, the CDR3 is TGTGCCAGCAGCTCACAGGGGTTAGAGCAGCCCCAGCATTTT.

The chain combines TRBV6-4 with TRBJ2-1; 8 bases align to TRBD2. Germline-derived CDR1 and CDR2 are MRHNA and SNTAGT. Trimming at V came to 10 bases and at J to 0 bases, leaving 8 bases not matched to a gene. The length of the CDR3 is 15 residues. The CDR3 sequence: CATAPLAASYNEQFF. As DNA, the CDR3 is TGTGCCACCGCACCACTAGCGGCCTCCTACAATGAGCAGTTCTTC.

In DNA form, the CDR3 reads TGTGCCAGCAGCGTAGCACCGGGACTAGCGGGCTACGAGCAGTACTTC. It is translated as CASSVAPGLAGYEQYF. This chain joins TRBV9 and TRBJ2-7, with TRBD2 matching 12 bases. There are 16 residues in the CDR3. Trimming at V came to 0 bases and at J to 3 bases, leaving 4 bases not matched to a gene. Germline CDR1 reads SGDLS; CDR2 reads YYNGEE.

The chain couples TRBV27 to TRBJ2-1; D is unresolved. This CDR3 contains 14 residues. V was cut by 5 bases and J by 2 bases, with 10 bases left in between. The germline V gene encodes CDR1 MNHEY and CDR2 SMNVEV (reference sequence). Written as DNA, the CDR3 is TGTGCCAGCAGTCGTGTTGGCCCCTACAATGAGCAGTTCTTC. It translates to CASSRVGPYNEQFF.